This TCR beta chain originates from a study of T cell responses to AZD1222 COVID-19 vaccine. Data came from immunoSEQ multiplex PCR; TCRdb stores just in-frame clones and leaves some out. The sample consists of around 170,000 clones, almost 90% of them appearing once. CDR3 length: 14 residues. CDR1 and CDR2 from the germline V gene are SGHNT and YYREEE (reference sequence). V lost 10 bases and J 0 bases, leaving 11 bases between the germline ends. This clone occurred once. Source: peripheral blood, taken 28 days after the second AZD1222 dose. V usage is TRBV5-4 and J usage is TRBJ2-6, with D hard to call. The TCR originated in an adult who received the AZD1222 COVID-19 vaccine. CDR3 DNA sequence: TGTGCCGGCAAACTTTTCTCTGGGGCCAACGTCCTGACTTTC. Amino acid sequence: CAGKLFSGANVLTF.